These T cell receptor beta chains were read from a single sample in a study of T cell repertoires in cytomegalovirus infection. TCRdb reprocessed the reads with MiXCR, giving one entry per CDR3 protein. The sample carries 170,000 or so distinct CDR3 sequences, about a sixth recorded once. Sequencing was performed on CD8+ T cells from PBMCs. Receptor source: a human donor in good health (CMV status not recorded). Some clones in this sample may be carry-over from other donors' samples. CDR3s include the opening cysteine and the closing phenylalanine or tryptophan. D genes are given only for firm matches. Size is omitted from some rows. Given values are once, few, many or a class for expanded clones.

d_call: NA
cdr3_length: 13
clone_size: NA
v_call: TRBV6-5
j_call: TRBJ2-2
cdr3_nt: TGTGCCAGCAGTTACAGCCCTGGCGGGGAGCTGTTTTTT
cdr3_aa: CASSYSPGGELFF

d_call: NA
cdr3_length: 15
clone_size: few
v_call: TRBV6-2/TRBV6-3
j_call: TRBJ1-5
cdr3_nt: TGTGCCAGCAGTTACCCCCACGGTAGCAATCAGCCCCAGCATTTT
cdr3_aa: CASSYPHGSNQPQHF

d_call: TRBD1
cdr3_length: 16
clone_size: NA
v_call: TRBV2
j_call: TRBJ1-5
cdr3_nt: TGTGCCAGCAGTGAAGCCGGGAGGGGGCTCGGCCAGCCCCAGCATTTT
cdr3_aa: CASSEAGRGLGQPQHF

d_call: NA
cdr3_length: 12
clone_size: few
v_call: TRBV25-1
j_call: TRBJ2-3
cdr3_nt: TGTGCCAGCAGTTTGGATTCGTATACGCAGTATTTT
cdr3_aa: CASSLDSYTQYF

d_call: NA
cdr3_length: 14
clone_size: NA
v_call: TRBV12-3/TRBV12-4
j_call: TRBJ1-4
cdr3_nt: TGTGCCAGCAGTTTATGGGGTTTAGATGAAAAACTGTTTTTT
cdr3_aa: CASSLWGLDEKLFF

d_call: NA
cdr3_length: 15
clone_size: NA
v_call: TRBV2
j_call: TRBJ1-5
cdr3_nt: TGTGCCAGCAGTGACAGGGCTCCCCACAATCAGCCCCAGCATTTT
cdr3_aa: CASSDRAPHNQPQHF

d_call: NA
cdr3_length: 14
clone_size: NA
v_call: TRBV7-6
j_call: TRBJ1-1
cdr3_nt: TGTGCCAGCAGCTTACAGGGAAGAGACACTGAAGCTTTCTTT
cdr3_aa: CASSLQGRDTEAFF

d_call: TRBD1
cdr3_length: 16
clone_size: few
v_call: TRBV6-6
j_call: TRBJ1-1
cdr3_nt: TGTGCCAGCATCGACAGGGGCACGATTTTGAACACTGAAGCTTTCTTT
cdr3_aa: CASIDRGTILNTEAFF

d_call: TRBD2
cdr3_length: 16
clone_size: NA
v_call: TRBV7-8
j_call: TRBJ2-3
cdr3_nt: TGTGCCAGCAGCTTCCCGGGTAGCGGGGGCGCAGATACGCAGTATTTT
cdr3_aa: CASSFPGSGGADTQYF

d_call: NA
cdr3_length: 13
clone_size: few
v_call: TRBV6-6
j_call: TRBJ1-5
cdr3_nt: TGTGCCACCTCGGGGGGGCCGGGGCAGCCCCAGCATTTT
cdr3_aa: CATSGGPGQPQHF

d_call: TRBD2
cdr3_length: 14
clone_size: NA
v_call: TRBV28
j_call: TRBJ2-7
cdr3_nt: TGTGCCAGCAGTCCGCCGCGGGGGTCCTACGAGCAGTACTTC
cdr3_aa: CASSPPRGSYEQYF

d_call: TRBD1
cdr3_length: 15
clone_size: NA
v_call: TRBV28
j_call: TRBJ2-1
cdr3_nt: TGTGCCAGCAGTCCGCCACGACAGGGGCCCAATGAGCAGTTCTTC
cdr3_aa: CASSPPRQGPNEQFF

d_call: NA
cdr3_length: 14
clone_size: NA
v_call: TRBV2
j_call: TRBJ1-3
cdr3_nt: TGTGCCAGCAGCGACCTGACAGGAGAAAACACCATATATTTT
cdr3_aa: CASSDLTGENTIYF

d_call: TRBD2
cdr3_length: 14
clone_size: NA
v_call: TRBV7-2
j_call: TRBJ2-5
cdr3_nt: TGTGCCAGCAGCCCAGGGACTAGCCGAGAGACCCAGTACTTC
cdr3_aa: CASSPGTSRETQYF

d_call: NA
cdr3_length: 15
clone_size: many
v_call: TRBV7-2
j_call: TRBJ2-7
cdr3_nt: TGTGCCAGCAGCTCCCTCGGGGGGCTGGGATACGAGCAGTACTTC
cdr3_aa: CASSSLGGLGYEQYF

d_call: NA
cdr3_length: 16
clone_size: few
v_call: TRBV4-1
j_call: TRBJ1-5
cdr3_nt: TGCGCCAGCAGCCACCCAAACGGGCCTGGCAATCAGCCCCAGCATTTT
cdr3_aa: CASSHPNGPGNQPQHF

d_call: TRBD1
cdr3_length: 16
clone_size: NA
v_call: TRBV10-3
j_call: TRBJ2-7
cdr3_nt: TGTGCCATCAGTGGCCCAAGACAGGGGACGCCTTGGGAGCAGTACTTC
cdr3_aa: CAISGPRQGTPWEQYF